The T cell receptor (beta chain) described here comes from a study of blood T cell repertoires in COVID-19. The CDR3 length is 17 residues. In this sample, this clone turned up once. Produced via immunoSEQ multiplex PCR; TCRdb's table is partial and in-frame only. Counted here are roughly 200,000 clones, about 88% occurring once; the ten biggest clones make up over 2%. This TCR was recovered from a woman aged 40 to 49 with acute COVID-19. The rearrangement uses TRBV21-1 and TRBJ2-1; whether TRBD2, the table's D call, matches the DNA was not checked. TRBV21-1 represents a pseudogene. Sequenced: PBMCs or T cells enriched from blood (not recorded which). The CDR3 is CASSKGGLAGVSHEQFF. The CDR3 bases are TGTGCCAGCAGCAAAGGGGGACTAGCGGGAGTTTCGCATGAGCAGTTCTTC.